This is a list of T cell receptor beta chains from one sample in a study of OX40 agonist ivuxolimab in advanced cancers. TCRdb keeps only in-frame clones here, not all; method: immunoSEQ multiplex PCR. The table shows tens of thousands of clones, with about nine tenths occurring only once. The specimen was CD4+ or CD8+ T cells sorted from blood, collected in a trial of the OX40 agonist ivuxolimab. The receptors originated from an adult with an advanced solid tumor such as melanoma, head and neck, liver or kidney cancer. Each CDR3 is given with its conserved first and last residue. A D gene is named only where the DNA matches it firmly. Only some rows state a clone size, as once, few, many or a class for expanded clones.

CDR3 length	V gene	clone size	J gene	D gene	CDR3 protein	CDR3 DNA
15	TRBV6-1	NA	TRBJ2-5	NA	CASSENPGWGETQYF	TGTGCCAGCAGTGAAAATCCGGGTTGGGGGGAGACCCAGTACTTC
16	TRBV27	NA	TRBJ2-3	TRBD1	CASSYLGTGHTDTQYF	TGTGCCAGCAGTTACTTAGGGACAGGGCACACAGATACGCAGTATTTT
15	TRBV5-1	NA	TRBJ1-4	TRBD1	CASSPPGQGREKLFF	TGCGCCAGCAGCCCCCCGGGACAGGGGCGTGAAAAACTGTTTTTT
14	TRBV9	NA	TRBJ2-7	NA	CASSPERTFYEQYF	TGTGCCAGCAGCCCGGAGCGGACTTTCTACGAGCAGTACTTC
12	TRBV29-1	NA	TRBJ1-2	NA	CSVVKGHEGYTF	TGCAGCGTTGTGAAGGGCCACGAGGGCTACACCTTC
13	TRBV29-1	NA	TRBJ2-7	NA	CSVLSVSSYEQYF	TGCAGCGTTCTTAGCGTGAGCTCCTACGAGCAGTACTTC
15	TRBV5-1	NA	TRBJ1-1	NA	CASNRGSAFDTEAFF	TGCGCCAGCAATCGGGGAAGTGCGTTTGACACTGAAGCTTTCTTT
16	TRBV4-2	NA	TRBJ1-1	NA	CASSQDYRDRYTEAFF	TGTGCCAGCAGCCAAGATTATAGGGATAGGTACACTGAAGCTTTCTTT
14	TRBV6-1	NA	TRBJ2-2	TRBD2	CASSLAGGPGELFF	TGTGCCAGCTCACTAGCGGGGGGGCCCGGGGAGCTGTTTTTT
14	TRBV28	NA	TRBJ1-6	NA	CASSPARGDSPLHF	TGTGCCAGCAGCCCTGCACGGGGAGATTCACCCCTCCACTTT
15	TRBV30	NA	TRBJ1-6	NA	CACTDIRNFNSPLHF	TGTGCCTGCACGGACATCCGCAATTTTAATTCACCCCTCCACTTT
13	TRBV13	few	TRBJ1-4	NA	CASSLVRDGELFF	TGTGCCAGCAGCTTAGTCAGGGACGGCGAACTGTTTTTT
13	TRBV2	once	TRBJ1-2	NA	CASSEAGAYGYTF	TGTGCCAGCAGTGAGGCTGGGGCCTATGGCTACACCTTC
14	TRBV11-3	NA	TRBJ2-1	NA	CASSSSRGLNEQFF	TGTGCCAGCAGCTCGTCCCGAGGTTTGAATGAGCAGTTCTTC
13	TRBV5-1	NA	TRBJ2-2	NA	CASSLVRERELFF	TGCGCCAGCAGCTTGGTCAGGGAACGGGAGCTGTTTTTT
10	TRBV20-1	NA	TRBJ1-1	TRBD1	CSAGRGRAFF	TGCAGTGCTGGCAGGGGGCGCGCTTTCTTT
14	TRBV5-4	NA	TRBJ1-2	NA	CASSLDQTRGGYTF	TGTGCCAGCAGCTTGGACCAAACGCGAGGGGGCTACACCTTC
16	TRBV19	NA	TRBJ2-4	TRBD2	CASSSPGGLAKNIQYF	TGTGCCAGTAGTTCACCCGGGGGGTTAGCCAAAAACATTCAGTACTTC
14	TRBV7-2	NA	TRBJ2-3	TRBD2	CASSLGLAGDTQYF	TGTGCCAGCAGCTTGGGACTAGCCGGAGATACGCAGTATTTT
14	TRBV6-1	NA	TRBJ2-5	NA	CASGRTGGQETQYF	TGTGCCAGCGGGAGGACAGGAGGACAAGAGACCCAGTACTTC
15	TRBV19	once	TRBJ2-7	NA	CASSISGSVSYEQYF	TGTGCCAGTAGTATAAGTGGGTCGGTCTCCTACGAGCAGTACTTC
13	TRBV7-2	once	TRBJ1-2	NA	CASSSRGGYGYTF	TGTGCCAGCAGCTCTAGGGGGGGCTATGGCTACACCTTC
19	TRBV19	NA	TRBJ2-4	NA	CASSISPRTGTLAKNIQYF	TGTGCCAGTAGTATATCACCACGCACAGGGACATTAGCCAAAAACATTCAGTACTTC
14	TRBV9	NA	TRBJ2-1	NA	CASSVDLSRNEQFF	TGTGCCAGCAGCGTAGATCTTAGCCGAAATGAGCAGTTCTTC
18	TRBV11-3	NA	TRBJ2-1	TRBD1	CASSKQGTGRSRNNEQFF	TGTGCCAGCAGCAAACAAGGGACAGGGAGGTCCCGCAACAATGAGCAGTTCTTC
14	TRBV10-3	NA	TRBJ2-1	TRBD1	CAISEQTGGNEQFF	TGTGCCATCAGTGAGCAGACAGGGGGCAATGAGCAGTTCTTC